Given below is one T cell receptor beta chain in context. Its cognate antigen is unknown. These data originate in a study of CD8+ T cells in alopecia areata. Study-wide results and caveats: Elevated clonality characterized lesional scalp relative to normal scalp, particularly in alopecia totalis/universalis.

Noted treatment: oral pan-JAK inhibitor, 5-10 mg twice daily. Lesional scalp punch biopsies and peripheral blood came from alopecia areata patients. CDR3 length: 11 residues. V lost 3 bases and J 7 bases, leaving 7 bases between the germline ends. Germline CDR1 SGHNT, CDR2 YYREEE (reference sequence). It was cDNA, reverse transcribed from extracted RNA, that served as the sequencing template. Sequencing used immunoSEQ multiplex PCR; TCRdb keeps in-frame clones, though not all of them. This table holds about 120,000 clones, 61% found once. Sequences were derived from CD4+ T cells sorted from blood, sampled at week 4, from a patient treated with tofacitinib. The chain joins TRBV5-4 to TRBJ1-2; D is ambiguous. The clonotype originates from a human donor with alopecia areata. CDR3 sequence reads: CASSSRTGYTF. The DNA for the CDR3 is TGTGCCAGCAGCTCGAGGACTGGCTACACCTTC. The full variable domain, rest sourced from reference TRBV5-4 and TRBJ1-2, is ETGVTQSPTHLIKTRGQQVTLRCSSQSGHNTVSWYQQALGQGPQFIFQYYREEENGRGNFPPRFSGLQFPNYSSELNVNALELDDSALYLCASSSRTGYTFGSGTRLTVV.